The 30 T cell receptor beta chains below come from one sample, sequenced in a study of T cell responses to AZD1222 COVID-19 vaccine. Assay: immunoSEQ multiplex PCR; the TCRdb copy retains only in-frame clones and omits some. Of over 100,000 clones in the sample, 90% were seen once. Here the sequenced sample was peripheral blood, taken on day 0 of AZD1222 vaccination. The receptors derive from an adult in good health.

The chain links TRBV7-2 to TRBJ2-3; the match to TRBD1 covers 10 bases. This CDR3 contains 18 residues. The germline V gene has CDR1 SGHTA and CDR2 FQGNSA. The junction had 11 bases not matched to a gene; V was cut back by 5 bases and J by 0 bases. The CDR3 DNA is TGTGCCAGCAGCGGGGGGACAGGGGAAATCTCTAGCACAGATACGCAGTATTTT. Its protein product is CASSGGTGEISSTDTQYF.

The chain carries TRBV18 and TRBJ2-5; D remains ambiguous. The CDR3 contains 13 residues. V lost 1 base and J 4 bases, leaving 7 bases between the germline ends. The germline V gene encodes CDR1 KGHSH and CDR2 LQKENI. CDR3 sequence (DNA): TGTGCCAGCTCACCACAGGGTCCAGAGACCCAGTACTTC. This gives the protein CASSPQGPETQYF.

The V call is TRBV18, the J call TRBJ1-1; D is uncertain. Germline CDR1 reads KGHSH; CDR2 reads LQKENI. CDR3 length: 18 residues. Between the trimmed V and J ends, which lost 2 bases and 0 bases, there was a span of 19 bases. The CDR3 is CASSPRPQVEGMNTEAFF. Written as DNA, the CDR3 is TGTGCCAGCTCACCAAGACCCCAAGTGGAGGGCATGAACACTGAAGCTTTCTTT.

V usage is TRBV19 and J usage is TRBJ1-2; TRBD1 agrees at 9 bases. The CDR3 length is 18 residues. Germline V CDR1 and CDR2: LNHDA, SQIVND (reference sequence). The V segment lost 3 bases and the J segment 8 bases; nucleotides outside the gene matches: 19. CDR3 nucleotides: TGTGCCAGTAGTATGGCCGGGACAGGGCTATGGCTTGCGCGGGGCTACACCTTC. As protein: CASSMAGTGLWLARGYTF.

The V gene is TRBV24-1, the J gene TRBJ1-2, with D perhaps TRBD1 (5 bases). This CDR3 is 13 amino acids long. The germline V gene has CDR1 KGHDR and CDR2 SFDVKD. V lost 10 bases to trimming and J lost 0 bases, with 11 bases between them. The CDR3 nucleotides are TGTGCCACGTCGGCAGGGACTAACTATGGCTACACCTTC. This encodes CATSAGTNYGYTF.

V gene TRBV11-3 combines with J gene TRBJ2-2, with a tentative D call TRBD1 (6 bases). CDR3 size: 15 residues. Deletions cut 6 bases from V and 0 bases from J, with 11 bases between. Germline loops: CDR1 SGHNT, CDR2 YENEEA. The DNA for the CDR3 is TGTGCCAGCAGTTCAGGGGACCCGAACACCGGGGAGCTGTTTTTT. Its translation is CASSSGDPNTGELFF.

The CDR3 loop reads CASSVGGQQETQYF. For the CDR3, the DNA is TGTGCCAGCAGCGTAGGTGGACAGCAAGAGACCCAGTACTTC. The chain recombines TRBV9 with TRBJ2-5; perhaps TRBD1 as D (6 bases). CDR3 length equals 14 residues. V was trimmed by 0 bases and J by 2 bases, leaving 8 bases between them. Germline values: CDR1 SGDLS, CDR2 YYNGEE.

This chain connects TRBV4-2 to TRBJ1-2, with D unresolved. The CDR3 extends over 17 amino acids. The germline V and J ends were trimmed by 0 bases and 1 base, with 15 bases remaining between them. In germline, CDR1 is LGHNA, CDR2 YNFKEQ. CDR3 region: CASSQEWEEVFNYGYTF. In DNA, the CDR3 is TGTGCCAGCAGCCAAGAGTGGGAGGAGGTATTTAACTATGGCTACACCTTC.

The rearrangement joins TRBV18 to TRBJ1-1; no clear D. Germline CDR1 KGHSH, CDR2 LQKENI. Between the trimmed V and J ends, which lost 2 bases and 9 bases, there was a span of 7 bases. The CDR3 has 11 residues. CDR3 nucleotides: TGTGCCAGCTCACCAGGTTTCCAAGCTTTCTTT. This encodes CASSPGFQAFF.

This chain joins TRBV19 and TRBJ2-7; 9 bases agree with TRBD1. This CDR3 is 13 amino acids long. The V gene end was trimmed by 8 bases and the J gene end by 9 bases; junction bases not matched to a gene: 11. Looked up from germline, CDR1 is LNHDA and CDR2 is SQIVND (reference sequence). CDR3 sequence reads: CASGWTGAGGQYF. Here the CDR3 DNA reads TGTGCCAGTGGTTGGACAGGGGCTGGCGGGCAGTACTTC. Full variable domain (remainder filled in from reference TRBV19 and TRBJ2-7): DGGITQSPKYLFRKEGQNVTLSCEQNLNHDAMYWYRQDPGQGLRLIYYSQIVNDFQKGDIAEGYSVSREKKESFPLTVTSAQKNPTAFYLCASGWTGAGGQYFGPGTRLTVT.

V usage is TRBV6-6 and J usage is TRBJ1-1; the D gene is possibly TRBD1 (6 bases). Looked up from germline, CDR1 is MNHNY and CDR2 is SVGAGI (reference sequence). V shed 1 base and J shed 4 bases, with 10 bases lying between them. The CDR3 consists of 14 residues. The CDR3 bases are TGTGCCAGCAGTTACTACACAGGGTCCACTGAAGCTTTCTTT. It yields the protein CASSYYTGSTEAFF.

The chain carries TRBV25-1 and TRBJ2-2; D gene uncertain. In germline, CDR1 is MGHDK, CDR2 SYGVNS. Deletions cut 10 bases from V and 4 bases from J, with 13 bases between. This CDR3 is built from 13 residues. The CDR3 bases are TGTGCCACCACTAAAACAATCACCGGGGAGCTGTTTTTT. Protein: CATTKTITGELFF.

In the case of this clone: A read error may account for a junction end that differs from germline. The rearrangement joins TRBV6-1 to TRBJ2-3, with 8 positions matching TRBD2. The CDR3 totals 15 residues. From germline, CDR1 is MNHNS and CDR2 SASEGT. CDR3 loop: CASREGGTSADTQYF. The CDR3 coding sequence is TGTGCCAGCAGGGAAGGGGGGACTAGTGCAGATACGCAGTATTTT.

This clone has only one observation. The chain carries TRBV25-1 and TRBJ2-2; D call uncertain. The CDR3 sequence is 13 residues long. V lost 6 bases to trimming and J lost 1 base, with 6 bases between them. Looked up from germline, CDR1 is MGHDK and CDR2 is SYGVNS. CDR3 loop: CASSDKNTGELFF. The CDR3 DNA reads TGTGCCAGCAGCGACAAGAACACCGGGGAGCTGTTTTTT.

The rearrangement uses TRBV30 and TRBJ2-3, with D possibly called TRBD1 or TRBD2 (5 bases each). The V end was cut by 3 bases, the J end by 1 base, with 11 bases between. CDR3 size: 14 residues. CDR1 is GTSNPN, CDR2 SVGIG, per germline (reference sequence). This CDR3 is CAWRGDYGTDTQYF. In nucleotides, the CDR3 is TGTGCCTGGAGGGGGGATTACGGCACAGATACGCAGTATTTT.

The CDR3 sequence: CASSPSQGSNSEAFF. The DNA for the CDR3 is TGTGCCAGCAGCCCCTCACAGGGGTCCAATTCTGAAGCTTTCTTT. This rearrangement joins TRBV7-2 to TRBJ1-1, with 7 bases lining up with TRBD1. Germline values: CDR1 SGHTA, CDR2 FQGNSA. J lost 6 bases, V lost 5 bases, and 12 bases had no gene match. CDR3 length equals 15 residues.

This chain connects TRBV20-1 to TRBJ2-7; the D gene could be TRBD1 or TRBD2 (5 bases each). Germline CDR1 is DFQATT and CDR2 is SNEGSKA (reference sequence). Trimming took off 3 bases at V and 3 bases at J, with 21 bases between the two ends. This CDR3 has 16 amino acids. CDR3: CSASSRAVRGIYEQYF. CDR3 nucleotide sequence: TGCAGTGCTAGTAGTCGAGCGGTGAGGGGAATCTACGAGCAGTACTTC.

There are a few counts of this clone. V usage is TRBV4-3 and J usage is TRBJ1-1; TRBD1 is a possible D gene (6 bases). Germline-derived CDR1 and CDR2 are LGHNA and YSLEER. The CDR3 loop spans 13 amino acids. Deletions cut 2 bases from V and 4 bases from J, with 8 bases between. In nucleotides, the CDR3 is TGCGCCAGCAGCCAAACAGGGAGCACTGAAGCTTTCTTT. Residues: CASSQTGSTEAFF.

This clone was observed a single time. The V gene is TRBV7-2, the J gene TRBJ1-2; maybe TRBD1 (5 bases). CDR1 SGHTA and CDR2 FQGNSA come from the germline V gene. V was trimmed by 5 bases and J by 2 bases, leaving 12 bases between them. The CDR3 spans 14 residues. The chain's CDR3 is CASSLLKGNYGYTF. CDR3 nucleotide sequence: TGTGCCAGCAGCCTCCTCAAGGGGAACTATGGCTACACCTTC.

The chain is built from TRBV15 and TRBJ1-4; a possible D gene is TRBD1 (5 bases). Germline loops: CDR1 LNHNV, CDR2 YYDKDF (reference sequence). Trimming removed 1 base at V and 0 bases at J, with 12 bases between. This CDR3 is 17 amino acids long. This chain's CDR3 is CATSRGTGPATNEKLFF. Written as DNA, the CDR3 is TGTGCCACCAGCAGAGGCACAGGCCCTGCAACTAATGAAAAACTGTTTTTT.

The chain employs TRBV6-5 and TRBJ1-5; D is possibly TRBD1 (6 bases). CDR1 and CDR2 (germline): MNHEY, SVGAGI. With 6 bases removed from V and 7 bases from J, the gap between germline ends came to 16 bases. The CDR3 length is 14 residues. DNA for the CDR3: TGTGCCAGCAGCCGTACAGGGATTGAGCAGCCCCAGCATTTT. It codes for CASSRTGIEQPQHF.

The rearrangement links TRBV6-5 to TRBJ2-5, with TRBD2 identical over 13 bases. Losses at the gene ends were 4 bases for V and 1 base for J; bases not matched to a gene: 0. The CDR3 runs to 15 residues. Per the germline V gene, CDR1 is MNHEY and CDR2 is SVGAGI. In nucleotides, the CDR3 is TGTGCCAGCAGTTGGACTAGCGGGGGCCAAGAGACCCAGTACTTC. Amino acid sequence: CASSWTSGGQETQYF.

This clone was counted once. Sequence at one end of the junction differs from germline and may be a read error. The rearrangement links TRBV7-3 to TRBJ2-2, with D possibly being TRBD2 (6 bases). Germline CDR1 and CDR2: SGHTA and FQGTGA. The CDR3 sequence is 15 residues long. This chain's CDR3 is CASSLTRGGTGELFF. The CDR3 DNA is TGTGCCAGCAGCCTAACTCGGGGAGGCACCGGGGAGCTGTTTTTT.

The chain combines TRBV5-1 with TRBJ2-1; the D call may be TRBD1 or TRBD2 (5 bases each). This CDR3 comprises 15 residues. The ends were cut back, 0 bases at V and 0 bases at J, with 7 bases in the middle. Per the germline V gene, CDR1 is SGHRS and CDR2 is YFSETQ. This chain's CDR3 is CASSLEGSSYNEQFF. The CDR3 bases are TGCGCCAGCAGCTTGGAGGGGAGCTCCTACAATGAGCAGTTCTTC.

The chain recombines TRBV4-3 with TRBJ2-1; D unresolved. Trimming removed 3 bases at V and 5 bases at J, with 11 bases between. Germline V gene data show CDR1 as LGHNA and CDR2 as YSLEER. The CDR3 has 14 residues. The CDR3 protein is CASSQYIRDNEQFF. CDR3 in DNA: TGCGCCAGCAGCCAGTATATACGGGACAATGAGCAGTTCTTC.

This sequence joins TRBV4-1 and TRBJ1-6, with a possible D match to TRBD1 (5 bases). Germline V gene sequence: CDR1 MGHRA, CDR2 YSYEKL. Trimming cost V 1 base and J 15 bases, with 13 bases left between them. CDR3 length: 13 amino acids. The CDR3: CASSQGVNRFLHF. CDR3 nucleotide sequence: TGCGCCAGCAGCCAAGGGGTCAACAGGTTCCTCCACTTT.

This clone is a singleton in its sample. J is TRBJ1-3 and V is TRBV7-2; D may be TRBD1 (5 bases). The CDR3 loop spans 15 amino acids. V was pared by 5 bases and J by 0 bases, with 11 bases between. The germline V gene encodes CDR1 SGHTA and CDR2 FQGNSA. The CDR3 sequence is CASSLEGFSGNTIYF. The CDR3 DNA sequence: TGTGCCAGCAGCCTAGAGGGGTTCTCTGGAAACACCATATATTTT.

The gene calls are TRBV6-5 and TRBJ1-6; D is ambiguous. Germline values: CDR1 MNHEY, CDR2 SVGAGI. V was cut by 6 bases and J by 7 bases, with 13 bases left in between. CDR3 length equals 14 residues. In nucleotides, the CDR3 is TGTGCCAGCAGATCGTCCTACCCGAATTCACCCCTCCACTTT. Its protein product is CASRSSYPNSPLHF.

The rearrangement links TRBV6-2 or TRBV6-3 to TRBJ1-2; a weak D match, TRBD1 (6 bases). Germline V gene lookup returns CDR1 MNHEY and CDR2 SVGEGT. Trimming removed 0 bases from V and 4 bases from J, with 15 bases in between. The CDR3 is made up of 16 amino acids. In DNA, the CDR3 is TGTGCCAGCAGTTACTCGAAGGGGGGGCGCGTCTATGGCTACACCTTC. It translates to CASSYSKGGRVYGYTF.

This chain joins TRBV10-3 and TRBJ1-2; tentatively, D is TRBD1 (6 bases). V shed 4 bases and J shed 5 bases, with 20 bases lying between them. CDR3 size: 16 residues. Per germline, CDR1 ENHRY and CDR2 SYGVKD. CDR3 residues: CAISVPPPRTAYGYTF. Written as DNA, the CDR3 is TGTGCCATCAGTGTTCCCCCTCCTAGGACAGCATATGGCTACACCTTC.